This entry lists 2 T cell receptor beta chains sequenced from one sample in a study of cytomegalovirus exposure and HLA in healthy donors. In the PCR, 60 Vbeta and 13 Jbeta primers were used. The repertoire was sequenced with immunoSEQ multiplex PCR; TCRdb's copy has only in-frame clones and lacks some. The data hold 70,000 to 95,000 clones, with roughly 81% observed a single time. The sample taken for sequencing was PBMCs. The source of these receptors is a woman in her 30s in good health and CMV-seronegative.

This clone appeared a few times. This chain connects TRBV2 to TRBJ2-1, with TRBD2 as a possible D gene (6 bases). Germline V gives CDR1 SNHLY, CDR2 FYNNEI. The CDR3 extends over 16 amino acids. The V gene lost 4 bases and the J gene lost 0 bases, with 13 bases spanning the gap. Written as DNA, the CDR3 is TGTGCCAGCAGTGGATTCACTAGCATCTCCTACAATGAGCAGTTCTTC. Residues: CASSGFTSISYNEQFF.

The V and J genes are TRBV28 and TRBJ2-7; 11 bases line up with TRBD2. The V gene end was trimmed by 3 bases and the J gene end by 12 bases; junction bases not matched to a gene: 10. Germline CDR1 reads MDHEN; CDR2 reads SYDVKM. This CDR3 spans 14 amino acids. The CDR3 here is CASSFGTSGTAGYF. The CDR3 DNA reads TGTGCCAGCAGTTTCGGGACTAGCGGAACGGCGGGGTACTTC. The full variable domain, completed using reference TRBV28 and TRBJ2-7, is DVKVTQSSRYLVKRTGEKVFLECVQDMDHENMFWYRQDPGLGLRLIYFSYDVKMKEKGDIPEGYSVSREKKERFSLILESASTNQTSMYLCASSFGTSGTAGYFGPGTRLTVT.